This T cell receptor beta chain was documented in a study of neurological immune-mediated disorders (dated by TCRdb to about 2019). Concerning the study at large: The study compared peripheral blood TCR-beta repertoires of HTLV-I-associated myelopathy (HAM/TSP) patients, multiple sclerosis patients and healthy controls using UMI-based sequencing. The cohort comprised 60 to 75 subjects: roughly 15 HAM/TSP patients, roughly 34 multiple sclerosis patients and around 20 healthy controls. Each longitudinal HAM/TSP and healthy donor was sampled at 3 time-points spaced at 3-40 month intervals. Alongside PBMC samples, the set of some 98 TCR-beta libraries contained longitudinal samples, technical triplicates, and paired CD4+ and CD8+ T-cell subsets that had been sorted. General study outcomes and caveats: TCR clonal expansion was highest in HAM/TSP patients and lowest in MS patients, with MS patients falling below even healthy controls. No identical CDR3 amino acid sequences were shared among expanded clones across subjects, suggesting private TCR-beta repertoires in all groups.

cDNA synthesis used template-switch 5'RACE with a primer carrying a 10-nucleotide random unique molecular identifier tagging each TCR transcript. Every sequencing run covered 15-18 subjects and yielded more than 200 million TCR-beta sequences. The RNeasy kit was used to extract total RNA. TCR-beta VDJ regions were amplified with primers for the TCR constant region and the 5'RACE anchor, using the KAPA Real-time Library Amplification kit. Sample indexes and Illumina adaptors were added in a first PCR, and a second PCR then increased library yield. After Ampure bead purification, the TCR product of roughly 650 bp was size-selected on a 2% E-gel SizeSelection system. Before pooling, libraries had their quality checked on a Bioanalyzer, their concentration measured with Qubit, and their quantity determined with the Kapa Library Quantification kit. An Illumina HiSeq 2500 was used to sequence the libraries paired-end at 2 x 150 bp. To increase sequence diversity, about 23-30% phiX was spiked into each library pool. Per the authors' processing: Quality-filtered reads were processed with the UMI-based MiGEC pipeline, and over 75% of raw TCR sequences were removed by the MiGEC pipeline during error correction. VDJ genes were aligned to IMGT germline references, and each clonotype was defined by a unique CDR3 amino acid sequence together with V-J genes. Clonal expansion, Shannon diversity and CDR3 relatedness (CalcPairwiseDistances, ClusterSamples) were evaluated with VDJtools, and phylogenetic trees were built with CLCbio workbench. A clone was classed as expanded if it had 8 or more unique UMIs, a cutoff based on coefficient-of-variation modelling across technical triplicates. The raw public reads went through TCRdb reprocessing: fastp at Q25, MiXCR clone calling, in-frame beta chains kept. Entries that share a CDR3 protein sequence are merged under the most common genes and DNA. The V and J calls and clone size are TCRdb's, not the authors'. This sample holds some 49,000 distinct CDR3 sequences; 9% to 10% were observed only once. 1.6% of the sample is held by the ten biggest clonotypes.

The germline V end is reduced by 5 bases and the J end by 8 bases; junction bases left unmatched: 15. In the germline V gene, CDR1 corresponds to KGHSH and CDR2 to LQKENI. Including cysteine and phenylalanine, the CDR3 has 16 amino acids. The CDR3 DNA has 48 bases and is translated from base 1. This clonotype was seen ten or more times. Its antigen is still unknown. Within one base of it there is no much larger clone, and no base qualities were kept. Read against the paper, the sample's time point label means: longitudinal time-point 1 (baseline). The healthy controls were volunteers from a blood bank in Maryland, USA. For unsorted PBMC libraries, 2 million PBMCs were used after storage in RNAlater at -80 degrees C until RNA extraction. Peripheral blood was subjected to Ficoll-Hypaque density gradient centrifugation to isolate PBMCs, which were then cryopreserved in liquid nitrogen.

This TCR came from a woman aged 40 to 50 in good health. The sequence links TRBV18 to TRBJ1-2; TRBD1 aligns with 9 central bases. Sequenced input: PBMCs. In nucleotide form, the sequence is TGTGCCAGCTCATCGGGACAGGGAACTTCAAACGGGGGCTACACCTTC. Protein translation: CASSSGQGTSNGGYTF. Joined to the reference TRBV18 and TRBJ1-2 proteins, this CDR3 gives the full variable domain: NAGVMQNPRHLVRRRGQEARLRCSPMKGHSHVYWYRQLPEEGLKFMVYLQKENIIDESGMPKERFSAEFPKEGPSILRIQQVVRGDSAAYFCASSSGQGTSNGGYTFGSGTRLTVV.